A selection of T cell receptor beta chains follows, all from one sample in a study of T cells after yellow fever vaccination. TCRdb re-called the 5' RACE reads with MiXCR, one entry per CDR3 protein. The sample has approximately 580,000 distinct CDR3 sequences; roughly 17% are singletons. This specimen consisted of PBMCs, obtained less than 6 days after the first yellow fever vaccination. The receptors originated from a man aged 18-30 years who received the YFV17D yellow fever vaccine. CDR3s include the opening cysteine and the closing phenylalanine or tryptophan. A D gene is named only where the DNA matches it firmly. Part of the rows lack a size; the others show once, few, many or a class for expanded clones.

abundance,v_gene,d_gene,j_gene,CDR3aa,CDR3nt
few,TRBV5-1,TRBD1,TRBJ2-5,CASSSGQGWQETQYF,TGCGCCAGCAGCTCGGGACAGGGGTGGCAAGAGACCCAGTACTTC
.,TRBV20-1,.,TRBJ1-2,CSARGSWGTNNYGYTF,TGCAGTGCTAGAGGAAGTTGGGGGACAAATAACTATGGCTACACCTTC
.,TRBV29-1,TRBD1,TRBJ1-4,CSVGSQGDEKLFF,TGCAGCGTTGGATCCCAGGGGGACGAAAAACTGTTTTTT
.,TRBV28,TRBD1,TRBJ2-7,CATQQFTSGTGDPYEQYF,TGTGCCACTCAGCAGTTTACGTCCGGGACAGGGGACCCCTACGAGCAGTACTTC
.,TRBV7-2,TRBD1,TRBJ2-5,CASSPEDRVETQYF,TGTGCCAGCAGCCCCGAGGACAGGGTAGAGACCCAGTACTTC
many,TRBV7-2,.,TRBJ2-7,CASTPGSSYEQYF,TGTGCCAGCACCCCCGGTTCTTCCTACGAGCAGTACTTC
few,TRBV20-1,.,TRBJ1-5,CSARTSNQPQHF,TGCAGTGCGAGGACTAGCAATCAGCCCCAGCATTTT
.,TRBV9,.,TRBJ1-6,CASSVGDTNSPLHF,TGTGCCAGCAGCGTAGGGGACACTAATTCACCCCTCCACTTT
.,TRBV7-2,.,TRBJ1-1,CASSLTREGSEAFF,TGTGCCAGCAGCTTAACCCGCGAGGGAAGTGAAGCTTTCTTT
few,TRBV4-2,.,TRBJ1-3,CASSQEGSGFSGNTIYF,TGTGCCAGCAGCCAAGAGGGGAGCGGGTTCTCTGGAAACACCATATATTTT
few,TRBV7-2,.,TRBJ2-1,CASSLPAGAYNEQFF,TGTGCCAGCAGCTTGCCGGCAGGGGCGTATAATGAGCAGTTCTTC
.,TRBV5-1,.,TRBJ2-7,CASSTNTGPYEQYF,TGCGCCAGCAGCACAAATACAGGGCCCTACGAGCAGTACTTC
.,TRBV12-3/TRBV12-4,.,TRBJ2-5,CASSLFKGHETQYF,TGTGCCAGCAGTTTATTTAAGGGGCACGAGACCCAGTACTTC
few,TRBV20-1,.,TRBJ2-1,CSASDRGISEQFF,TGCAGTGCTAGTGATCGGGGGATCAGTGAGCAGTTCTTC
few,TRBV5-6,TRBD1,TRBJ2-1,CASSLGTGGWSPGDEQFF,TGTGCCAGCAGCTTGGGGACAGGGGGCTGGTCCCCAGGGGATGAGCAGTTCTTC
few,TRBV29-1,.,TRBJ2-5,CSVNKAGRGETQYF,TGCAGCGTGAATAAGGCGGGTAGGGGGGAGACCCAGTACTTC
.,TRBV7-2,.,TRBJ2-3,CASSSPRSTLADTQYF,TGTGCCAGCAGCTCTCCCAGGTCTACCTTGGCCGATACGCAGTATTTT
few,TRBV25-1,.,TRBJ1-6,CASSRGLLHSPLHF,TGTGCCAGCAGTAGGGGACTACTCCATTCACCCCTCCACTTT
.,TRBV20-1,TRBD1,TRBJ2-1,CSAARTGGNSEQFF,TGCAGTGCAGCGAGGACAGGGGGTAATAGTGAGCAGTTCTTC
many,TRBV11-2,TRBD1,TRBJ2-2,CASSLAGQGNDGELFF,TGTGCCAGCAGCTTGGCTGGACAGGGTAATGACGGGGAGCTGTTTTTT
.,TRBV5-6,.,TRBJ2-7,CASTLDSREQYF,TGTGCCAGCACCCTCGACAGTCGCGAGCAGTACTTC
few,TRBV12-3/TRBV12-4,TRBD2,TRBJ2-3,CASRLAGDTDTQYF,TGTGCCAGCAGACTAGCGGGAGACACAGATACGCAGTATTTT
few,TRBV12-3/TRBV12-4,.,TRBJ1-6,CASTLTEDNSPLHF,TGTGCCAGCACCCTGACAGAGGATAATTCACCCCTCCACTTT
.,TRBV20-1,.,TRBJ1-5,CSARTGTRDQPQHF,TGCAGTGCTAGGACCGGGACCCGCGATCAGCCCCAGCATTTT
few,TRBV6-1,.,TRBJ2-3,CASSPRDTRDTQYF,TGTGCCAGCAGTCCCCGGGACACAAGAGATACGCAGTATTTT
.,TRBV28,.,TRBJ2-7,CASSSPGTRTSYEQYF,TGTGCCAGCAGCTCTCCCGGGACCCGGACCTCCTACGAGCAGTACTTC
.,TRBV5-1,.,TRBJ2-7,CASSLRPSYEQYF,TGCGCCAGCAGCCTCCGTCCCTCCTACGAGCAGTACTTC
.,TRBV28,TRBD2,TRBJ2-1,CASSFPLSGGSYNEQFF,TGTGCCAGCAGTTTCCCCCTGTCGGGGGGATCCTACAATGAGCAGTTCTTC
few,TRBV7-3,.,TRBJ1-6,CASSEDGSSYNSPLHF,TGTGCCAGCAGCGAGGACGGGAGCTCCTATAATTCACCCCTCCACTTT
.,TRBV27,.,TRBJ1-5,CASRSSDHSNQPQHF,TGTGCCAGCAGATCCTCGGACCATAGCAATCAGCCCCAGCATTTT
few,TRBV5-1,.,TRBJ2-5,CASSLPGSEQTQYF,TGCGCCAGCAGCTTACCGGGTTCGGAGCAGACCCAGTACTTC
few,TRBV25-1,.,TRBJ1-6,CASSEGTSWNSPLHF,TGTGCCAGCAGTGAAGGGACCTCATGGAATTCACCCCTCCACTTT
few,TRBV4-1,.,TRBJ2-4,CASSHAGVAKNIQYF,TGCGCCAGCAGCCACGCCGGAGTAGCCAAAAACATTCAGTACTTC
.,TRBV29-1,.,TRBJ1-2,CSVDSGLGYGYTF,TGCAGCGTTGATTCGGGGCTTGGCTATGGCTACACCTTC
few,TRBV11-1,.,TRBJ2-6,CASSFGYSGANVLTF,TGTGCCAGCAGCTTTGGGTACTCTGGGGCCAACGTCCTGACTTTC
.,TRBV12-3/TRBV12-4,TRBD1,TRBJ1-6,CASREGGSNNSPLHF,TGTGCCAGCAGAGAAGGGGGCTCCAATAATTCACCCCTCCACTTT
.,TRBV4-1,.,TRBJ2-1,CASSQERAGIYNEQFF,TGCGCCAGCAGCCAAGAAAGGGCGGGGATCTACAATGAGCAGTTCTTC
few,TRBV20-1,.,TRBJ2-7,CSARLGYSHEQYF,TGCAGTGCTAGGCTCGGGTATTCCCACGAGCAGTACTTC
.,TRBV4-1,TRBD1,TRBJ2-7,CASSQDWDRGEQYF,TGCGCCAGCAGCCAAGACTGGGACAGGGGCGAGCAGTACTTC
few,TRBV5-5,TRBD2,TRBJ2-5,CASSTGGDIATQYF,TGTGCCAGCAGCACCGGGGGGGACATCGCAACCCAGTACTTC
.,TRBV6-1,TRBD2,TRBJ2-3,CASPWTSGWISTDTQYF,TGTGCCAGCCCCTGGACTAGCGGGTGGATTAGTACAGATACGCAGTATTTT